Listed here are 3 T cell receptor beta chains from one sample, sequenced in a study of blood T cell repertoires in COVID-19. Profiled with immunoSEQ multiplex PCR; TCRdb holds only in-frame clones, not every one. The repertoire holds 200,000 to 250,000 clones, around 90% seen once, with about 1.5% in the top ten. Sequences were obtained from PBMCs or T cells enriched from blood (not recorded which). These receptors all come from a woman between 45 and 60 years old who had recovered from COVID-19.

This chain uses TRBV9 with TRBJ2-6, with 14 bases fitting TRBD2. V lost 2 bases and J lost 2; bases outside the gene matches: 9. In germline, CDR1 is SGDLS, CDR2 YYNGEE. CDR3 length: 20 residues. CDR3 DNA: TGTGCCAGCAGCGTTACCGGGACTAGCGGGAGATGGACTGGGGCCAACGTCCTGACTTTC. Its translation is CASSVTGTSGRWTGANVLTF.

J is TRBJ2-1 and V is TRBV18; 9 bases fit TRBD2. From germline, CDR1 is KGHSH and CDR2 LQKENI. V was pared by 2 bases and J by 3 bases, with 5 bases of the junction left unmatched. CDR3 length: 16 residues. For the CDR3, the DNA is TGTGCCAGCTCACCAGGGCTAGCGGGAAACTACAATGAGCAGTTCTTC. It is translated as CASSPGLAGNYNEQFF. Complete variable domain (other parts from reference TRBV18 and TRBJ2-1): NAGVMQNPRHLVRRRGQEARLRCSPMKGHSHVYWYRQLPEEGLKFMVYLQKENIIDESGMPKERFSAEFPKEGPSILRIQQVVRGDSAAYFCASSPGLAGNYNEQFFGPGTRLTVL.

The CDR3, as DNA: TGTGCCAGCAGTTACAGGGGAACCACTGAAGCTTTCTTT. This gives the protein CASSYRGTTEAFF. The rearrangement links TRBV6-5 to TRBJ1-1; a possible D gene is TRBD1 (5 bases). Per the germline V gene, CDR1 is MNHEY and CDR2 is SVGAGI. The CDR3 loop spans 13 amino acids. The ends were cut back, 2 bases at V and 4 bases at J, with 8 bases in the middle.